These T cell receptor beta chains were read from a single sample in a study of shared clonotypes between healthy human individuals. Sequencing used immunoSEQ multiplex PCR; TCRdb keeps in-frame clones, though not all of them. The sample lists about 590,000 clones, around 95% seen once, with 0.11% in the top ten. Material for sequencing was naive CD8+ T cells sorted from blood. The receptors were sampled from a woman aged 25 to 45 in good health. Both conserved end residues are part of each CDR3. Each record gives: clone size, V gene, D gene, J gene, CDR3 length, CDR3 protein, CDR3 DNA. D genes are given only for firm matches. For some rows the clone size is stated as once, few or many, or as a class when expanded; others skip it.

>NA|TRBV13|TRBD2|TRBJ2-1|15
CASSQRLAGNNEQFF
TGTGCCAGCAGCCAGCGACTAGCGGGGAACAATGAGCAGTTCTTC
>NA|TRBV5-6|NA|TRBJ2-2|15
CASSFRTAITGELFF
TGTGCCAGCAGCTTTCGGACAGCGATAACCGGGGAGCTGTTTTTT
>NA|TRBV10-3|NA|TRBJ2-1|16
CAISEGTGVLGNEQFF
TGTGCCATCAGTGAGGGGACGGGGGTGTTGGGGAATGAGCAGTTCTTC
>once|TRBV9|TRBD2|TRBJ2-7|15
CASSAPGLGTVEQYF
TGTGCCAGCAGCGCCCCGGGACTAGGTACGGTCGAGCAGTACTTC
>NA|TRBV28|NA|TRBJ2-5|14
CASSFRGKQETQYF
TGTGCCAGCAGTTTCCGAGGGAAACAAGAGACCCAGTACTTC
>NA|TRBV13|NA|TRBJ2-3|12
CASREGTDTQYF
TGTGCCAGCAGAGAAGGCACAGATACGCAGTATTTT
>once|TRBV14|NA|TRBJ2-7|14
CASSQQGGIYEQYF
TGTGCCAGCAGCCAGCAGGGGGGGATTTACGAGCAGTACTTC
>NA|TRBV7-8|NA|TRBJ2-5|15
CASSVSWTSLETQYF
TGTGCCAGCTCGGTCTCCTGGACGAGCTTAGAGACCCAGTACTTC
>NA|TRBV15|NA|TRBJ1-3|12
CATGDSGNTIYF
TGTGCCACCGGCGACTCTGGAAACACCATATATTTT
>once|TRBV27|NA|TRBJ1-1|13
CASSLVGGTEAFF
TGTGCCAGCAGTTTAGTGGGGGGCACTGAAGCTTTCTTT
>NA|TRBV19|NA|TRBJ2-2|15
CASSIGQANTGELFF
TGTGCCAGTAGTATAGGACAGGCGAACACCGGGGAGCTGTTTTTT
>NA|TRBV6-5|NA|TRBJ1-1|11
CASSYGVEAFF
TGTGCCAGCAGTTACGGAGTTGAAGCTTTCTTT
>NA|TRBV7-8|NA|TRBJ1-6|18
CASSLAGGIWMVNSPLHF
TGTGCCAGCAGCTTAGCTGGGGGAATTTGGATGGTCAATTCACCCCTCCACTTT
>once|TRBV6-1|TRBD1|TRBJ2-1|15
CASKIGTGLYNEQFF
TGTGCCAGCAAAATAGGGACAGGGCTCTACAATGAGCAGTTCTTC
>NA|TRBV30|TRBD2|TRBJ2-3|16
CAWSGGLAGVRDTQYF
TGTGCCTGGAGTGGGGGACTAGCGGGAGTGAGGGATACGCAGTATTTT
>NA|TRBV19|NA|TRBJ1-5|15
CASSIDRGADQPQHF
TGTGCCAGTAGTATCGATCGGGGGGCGGATCAGCCCCAGCATTTT
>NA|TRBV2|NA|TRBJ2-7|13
CASSVTGRDEQYF
TGTGCCAGCAGTGTGACGGGGCGAGACGAGCAGTACTTC
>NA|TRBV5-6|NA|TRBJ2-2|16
CASSLMGQGLTGELFF
TGTGCCAGCAGCTTAATGGGTCAGGGGCTCACCGGGGAGCTGTTTTTT
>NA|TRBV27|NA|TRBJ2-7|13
CASSLSPLYEQYF
TGTGCCAGCAGTTTATCCCCACTCTACGAGCAGTACTTC
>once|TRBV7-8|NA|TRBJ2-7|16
CASSLNSGRPGYEQYF
TGTGCCAGCAGCTTAAACTCGGGACGGCCGGGCTACGAGCAGTACTTC
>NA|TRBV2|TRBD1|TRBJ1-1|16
CASSEARVRGGTEAFF
TGTGCCAGCAGTGAAGCGCGGGTCAGGGGGGGGACTGAAGCTTTCTTT
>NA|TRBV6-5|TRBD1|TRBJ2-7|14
CASSGQGLRYEQYF
TGTGCCAGCAGCGGACAGGGCCTCCGCTACGAGCAGTACTTC
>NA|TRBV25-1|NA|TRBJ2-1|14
CASSWGRGGNEQFF
TGTGCCAGCAGTTGGGGGCGAGGGGGCAATGAGCAGTTCTTC
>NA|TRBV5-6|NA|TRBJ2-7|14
CASSPLNRPYEQYF
TGTGCCAGCAGCCCCCTAAATAGGCCCTACGAGCAGTACTTC
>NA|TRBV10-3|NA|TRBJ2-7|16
CAISESKNRATYEQYF
TGTGCCATCAGTGAGTCTAAGAACAGGGCCACCTACGAGCAGTACTTC
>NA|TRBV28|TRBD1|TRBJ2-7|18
CASATLQPGQGTPHEQYF
TGTGCCAGCGCTACCCTGCAACCGGGACAGGGAACTCCCCACGAGCAGTACTTC
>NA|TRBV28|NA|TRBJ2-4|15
CASSPRTVGKNIQYF
TGTGCCAGCAGCCCGAGGACCGTAGGGAAAAACATTCAGTACTTC
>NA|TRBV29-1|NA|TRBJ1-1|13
CSAYRSTGTEAFF
TGCAGCGCTTATCGGTCGACTGGCACTGAAGCTTTCTTT
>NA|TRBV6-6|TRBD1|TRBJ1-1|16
CASSYGTGGQNTEAFF
TGTGCCAGCAGTTACGGGACAGGGGGCCAAAACACTGAAGCTTTCTTT
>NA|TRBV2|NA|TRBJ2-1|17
CASSYSSLVRPYNEQFF
TGTGCCAGCAGTTATTCTTCCCTGGTGCGACCTTACAATGAGCAGTTCTTC
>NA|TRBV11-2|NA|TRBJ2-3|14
CASSVPGSTDTQYF
TGTGCCAGCAGCGTCCCGGGATCCACAGATACGCAGTATTTT
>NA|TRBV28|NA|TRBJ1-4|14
CASSLIRTTEKLFF
TGTGCCAGCAGTTTAATCCGTACCACTGAAAAACTGTTTTTT
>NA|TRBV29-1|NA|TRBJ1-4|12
CSVVSGGGKLFF
TGCAGCGTTGTATCAGGTGGGGGAAAACTGTTTTTT
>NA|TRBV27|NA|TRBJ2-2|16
CASSLSSHPGAGELFF
TGTGCCAGCAGTTTATCGAGCCATCCCGGGGCCGGGGAGCTGTTTTTT
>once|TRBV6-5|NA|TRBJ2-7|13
CASSAQGPYEQYF
TGTGCCAGCAGTGCTCAGGGACCCTACGAGCAGTACTTC
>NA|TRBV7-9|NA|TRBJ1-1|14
CASSLGSPNTEAFF
TGTGCCAGCAGCTTAGGCAGCCCGAACACTGAAGCTTTCTTT
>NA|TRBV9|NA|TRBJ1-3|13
CASSAPSGNTIYF
TGTGCCAGCAGCGCACCGTCTGGAAACACCATATATTTT
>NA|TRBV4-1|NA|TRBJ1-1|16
CASSQDPGQGSGEAFF
TGCGCCAGCAGCCAAGATCCGGGCCAGGGGTCTGGTGAAGCTTTCTTT
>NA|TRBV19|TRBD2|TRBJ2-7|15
CASSILAGGTYEQYF
TGTGCCAGTAGTATCTTAGCGGGAGGTACCTACGAGCAGTACTTC
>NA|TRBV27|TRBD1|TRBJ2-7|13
CASRDSSSYEQYF
TGTGCCAGCCGGGACAGCAGTTCCTACGAGCAGTACTTC
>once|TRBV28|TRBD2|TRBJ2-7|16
CASSLLAGGNLYEQCF
TGTGCCAGCAGTTTACTAGCGGGAGGGAACCTCTACGAGCAGTGCTTC